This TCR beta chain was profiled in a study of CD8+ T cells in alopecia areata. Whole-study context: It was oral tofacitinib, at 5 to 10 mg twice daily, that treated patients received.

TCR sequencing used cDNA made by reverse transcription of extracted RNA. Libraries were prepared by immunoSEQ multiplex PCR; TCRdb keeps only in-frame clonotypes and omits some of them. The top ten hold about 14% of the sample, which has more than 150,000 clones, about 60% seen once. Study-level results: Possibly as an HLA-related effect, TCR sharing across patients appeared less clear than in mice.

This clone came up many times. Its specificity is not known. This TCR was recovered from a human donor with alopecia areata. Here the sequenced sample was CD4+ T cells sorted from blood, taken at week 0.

In DNA, the CDR3 is TGTGCCAGCAGCTTAGTTGGTGGGGCTGGAAACACCATATATTTT. Translated: CASSLVGGAGNTIYF. The chain uses TRBV7-8 and TRBJ1-3; no reliable D call. The CDR3 has 15 residues. The germline V gene encodes CDR1 SGHVS and CDR2 FQNEAQ. Between the trimmed V and J ends, which lost 1 base and 2 bases, there was a span of 9 bases.